The text below deals with one TCR beta chain. This sample is part of a study of shared clonotypes between healthy human individuals. The CDR3 is 14 amino acids. The trim removed 4 bases at V and 4 bases at J, leaving 5 bases unmatched. Germline CDR1 reads ENHRY; CDR2 reads SYGVKD. Clones were read by immunoSEQ multiplex PCR, and TCRdb kept only the in-frame ones, dropping some. In the table there are about 2 million clones, 90% to 95% of which are singletons. The receptor comes from a man younger than 35 in good health. The V and J genes are TRBV10-3 and TRBJ1-2, with 8 bases aligning to TRBD1. Sequenced input: naive CD4+ T cells sorted from blood. The subset denotes: CD45RA+ positively selected. CDR3 coding DNA: TGTGCCATCAGTGGGGGACAGGAGACCTATGGCTACACCTTC. This encodes CAISGGQETYGYTF.